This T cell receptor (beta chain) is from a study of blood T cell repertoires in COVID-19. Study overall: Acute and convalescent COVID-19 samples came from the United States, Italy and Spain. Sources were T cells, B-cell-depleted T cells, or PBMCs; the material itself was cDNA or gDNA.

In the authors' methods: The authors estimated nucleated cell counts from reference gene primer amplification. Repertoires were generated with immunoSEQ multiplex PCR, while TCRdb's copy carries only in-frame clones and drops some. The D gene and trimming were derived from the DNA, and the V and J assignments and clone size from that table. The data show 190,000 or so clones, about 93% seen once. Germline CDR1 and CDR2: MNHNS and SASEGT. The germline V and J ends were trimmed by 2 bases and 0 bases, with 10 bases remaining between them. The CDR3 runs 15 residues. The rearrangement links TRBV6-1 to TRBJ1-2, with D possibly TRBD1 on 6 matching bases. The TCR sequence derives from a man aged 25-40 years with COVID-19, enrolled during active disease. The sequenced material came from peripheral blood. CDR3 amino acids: CASSESGTPNYGYTF. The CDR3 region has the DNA TGTGCCAGCAGTGAATCGGGGACACCTAACTATGGCTACACCTTC.